Included here is one TCR beta chain sequence, with context. The antigen is unknown. With 1 base removed from V and 8 bases from J, the gap between germline ends came to 12 bases. Per the germline V gene, CDR1 is LNHDA and CDR2 is SQIVND (reference sequence). The CDR3 spans 14 residues. This sample stems from a study of a mutant IDH1 vaccine in newly diagnosed glioma. In the study overall: Either 4-6 weeks after radiotherapy alone or alongside temozolomide, vaccination was begun.

Study observations and caveats: Immune responses induced by the vaccine were seen in less than 95% of patients, spanning multiple MHC alleles. The authors found pseudoprogression apparently unrelated to changes in top peripheral T cell clonotypes.

Sequencing was performed with immunoSEQ multiplex PCR; in TCRdb, only in-frame clones are kept and a portion is missing. The sample lists around 25,000 clones; approximately 80% were seen once. Time point described: week 11, during vaccination. Each dose of the vaccine consisted of 300 ug of mutant IDH1 20-mer peptide, with topical imiquimod. The sequence derives from a woman between 18 and 30 years old with glioma. The sequences come from PBMCs, collected from a glioma patient whose treatment included an IDH1 peptide vaccine. This chain joins TRBV19 and TRBJ2-1; D remains unclear. CDR3 protein: CASSIVVLSDEQFF. In nucleotides, the CDR3 is TGTGCCAGTAGTATAGTTGTGTTGTCCGATGAGCAGTTCTTC.